This T cell receptor (beta chain) was captured by sequencing in a study of spatial heterogeneity in lung cancer. Time point specified: sample taken at primary tumor resection. This clonotype rates as medium-sized (0.01 to 0.1%). Its antigen is unknown. MiXCR was run by TCRdb on the 5' RACE reads, yielding one entry per CDR3 protein. The data hold about 9,700 distinct CDR3 sequences, with about 9.3% observed a single time. The CDR3 loop spans 14 amino acids. Looked up from germline, CDR1 is SGDLS and CDR2 is YYNGEE. The V and J ends lost 2 bases and 5 bases respectively, with 13 bases between them. Study-wide findings and caveats: It was found that expanded intratumoral alpha and beta TCR counts tracked tumor mutation counts.

The chain couples TRBV9 to TRBJ2-5; D unresolved. This clonotype originated in a female donor with early-stage non-small cell lung cancer. The material was lung tumor tissue, obtained at surgery. The DNA for the CDR3 is TGTGCCAGCAGCGTCGGCCAGGCCGGGGAGACCCAGTACTTC. Translation gives CASSVGQAGETQYF. Complete variable domain (other parts from reference TRBV9 and TRBJ2-5): DSGVTQTPKHLITATGQRVTLRCSPRSGDLSVYWYQQSLDQGLQFLIQYYNGEERAKGNILERFSAQQFPDLHSELNLSSLELGDSALYFCASSVGQAGETQYFGPGTRLLVL.